The 27 T cell receptor beta chains below were found in one sample sequenced in a study of TIL therapy for anti-PD-1-resistant metastatic lung cancer (dated by TCRdb to about 2021). Taken with the paper, the label for time point translates to: pre-treatment sample, taken before nivolumab and TIL therapy. TCR beta CDR3 regions were amplified from genomic DNA by bias-controlled multiplex PCR with the immunoSEQ v3 hsTCRB kit. The clones in this table, taken by TCRdb from immuneACCESS, are in-frame only. Not every clone is retained; where verified, under half of the shortfall comes from an unresolved V gene, and the cause of the rest is unknown. The sample profile shows roughly 16,000 clones; roughly 70% of them were found once. The ten biggest clones cover under 45% of the sample. The sequencing used blood, collected at baseline. The receptors derive from a person aged 25 to 85 with non-small cell lung cancer.

The V call is TRBV12-5, the J call TRBJ2-3; no reliable D call. In germline, CDR1 is LGHNT, CDR2 FRNRAP. Trimming took off 3 bases at V and 0 bases at J, with 4 bases between the two ends. The CDR3 is 13 residues long. The CDR3 here is CASGFGSTDTQYF. The CDR3 DNA reads as TGTGCTAGTGGTTTCGGAAGCACAGATACGCAGTATTTT.

DNA for the CDR3: TGCGCCAGCAGCTTGGATATGGGGCTGGGTTACGAGCAGTACTTC. Its translation is CASSLDMGLGYEQYF. The J gene is TRBJ2-7, the V gene TRBV5-1; possibly TRBD1 for D (5 bases). Germline values: CDR1 SGHRS, CDR2 YFSETQ. Trimming took 0 bases from V and 4 from J, leaving 14 bases between them. The CDR3 is 15 amino acids.

The chain carries TRBV7-9 and TRBJ2-2, with D possibly TRBD1 on 6 matching bases. Trimming shortened V by 5 bases and J by 4 bases, and 20 bases separated the two germline ends. CDR1 SEHNR and CDR2 FQNEAQ come from the germline V gene (reference sequence). The CDR3 extends over 17 amino acids. CDR3 nucleotide sequence: TGTGCCAGCAGCCCAGGGGCGTATTCCTTGGTCACCGGGGAGCTGTTTTTT. Encoded protein: CASSPGAYSLVTGELFF.

The chain has TRBV4-1 and TRBJ1-5; D call uncertain. The CDR3 has 15 residues. V was pared by 2 bases and J by 5 bases, with 13 bases between. Germline lookup yields CDR1 MGHRA and CDR2 YSYEKL. This CDR3 is CASSQWRETDQPQHF. The CDR3 nucleotides are TGCGCCAGCAGCCAATGGCGGGAAACCGATCAGCCCCAGCATTTT.

The chain is built from TRBV11-3 and TRBJ1-6; D remains unclear. Germline V gene lookup returns CDR1 SGHNT and CDR2 YENEEA. The V and J ends lost 0 bases and 6 bases respectively, with 9 bases between them. The CDR3 contains 15 residues. CDR3 in DNA: TGTGCCAGCAGCTTAGATCACGGCACTAATTCACCCCTCCACTTT. It specifies CASSLDHGTNSPLHF.

The genes are TRBV13 and TRBJ2-2; D not resolved. The germline V gene has CDR1 PRHDT and CDR2 FYEKMQ (reference sequence). The CDR3 has 15 amino acids. The ends were cut back, 3 bases at V and 4 bases at J, with 12 bases in the middle. CDR3 sequence: CASSFRPLVTGELFF. The CDR3 nucleotides are TGTGCCAGCAGCTTCCGTCCGTTGGTCACCGGGGAGCTGTTTTTT.

The chain joins TRBV7-2 to TRBJ2-3, with no clear D. CDR1 and CDR2 from the germline V gene are SGHTA and FQGNSA. V gave up 4 bases and J gave up 2 bases, with 16 bases separating them. CDR3 length: 16 residues. The CDR3 reads CASSSSVWAFTDTQYF. In nucleotides, the CDR3 is TGTGCCAGCAGCTCGTCCGTGTGGGCTTTCACAGATACGCAGTATTTT.

This clone occurred once. The V call is TRBV13, the J call TRBJ2-7; TRBD2 matches at 8 bases. The CDR3 consists of 15 residues. CDR1 is PRHDT, CDR2 FYEKMQ, per germline (reference sequence). V lost 4 bases, J lost 6 bases, and 11 bases stayed unmatched. The chain's CDR3 is CASSSYGGATCEQYF. The CDR3 DNA sequence: TGTGCCAGCAGCTCGTACGGGGGGGCGACCTGCGAGCAGTACTTC.

This sequence joins TRBV2 and TRBJ2-7, with D tentatively TRBD1 (6 bases). The CDR3 sequence is 15 residues long. Germline V CDR1 and CDR2: SNHLY, FYNNEI. The germline V and J ends were trimmed by 6 bases and 0 bases, with 15 bases remaining between them. The CDR3 loop is CASSSTGKSSYEQYF. CDR3 coding DNA: TGTGCCAGCAGCTCGACAGGAAAGAGCTCCTACGAGCAGTACTTC.

V and J are TRBV2 and TRBJ1-4; possible D gene TRBD1, 5 bases. The CDR3 consists of 14 residues. Trimming removed 6 bases at V and 8 bases at J, with 16 bases between. The germline CDR1 and CDR2 sequences are SNHLY and FYNNEI. This CDR3 is CASRGLEGGEKLFF. CDR3 DNA sequence: TGTGCCAGCAGGGGGCTGGAAGGTGGAGAAAAACTGTTTTTT.

The chain uses TRBV6-5 and TRBJ2-3, with D possibly matching TRBD2 (7 bases). CDR1 is MNHEY, CDR2 SVGAGI, per germline. CDR3 length equals 12 residues. Deletions cut 11 bases from V and 1 base from J, with 10 bases between. The DNA for the CDR3 is TGTGCCGAGGGGGGGGGCACAGATACGCAGTATTTT. Protein product: CAEGGGTDTQYF.

This clone was counted a few times. The rearrangement links TRBV2 to TRBJ1-2; the D is unclear. Germline V lookup: CDR1 SNHLY, CDR2 FYNNEI. The germline V and J ends were trimmed by 10 bases and 7 bases, with 28 bases remaining between them. There are 16 residues in the CDR3. CDR3 DNA sequence: TGTGCCAACCGACTCGCTTCTTCGATTAGCACCGCTGGCTACACCTTC. This gives the protein CANRLASSISTAGYTF.

This chain connects TRBV2 to TRBJ2-2, with D unclear. Trimming pared 7 bases from V and 6 bases from J, leaving 12 bases between. Germline V gene lookup returns CDR1 SNHLY and CDR2 FYNNEI. The CDR3 covers 13 residues. The CDR3 DNA is TGTGCCAGCACCGAAGACGTTCCCGGGGAGCTGTTTTTT. Its translation is CASTEDVPGELFF.

Only one count was recorded for this clone. The genes are TRBV4-1 and TRBJ1-1; D not certain. This CDR3 comprises 14 residues. The V gene's germline CDR1 is MGHRA and CDR2 YSYEKL. The germline V and J ends were trimmed by 1 base and 10 bases, with 16 bases remaining between them. The CDR3 loop is CASSQVSSPWGAFF. The CDR3 DNA sequence: TGCGCCAGCAGCCAAGTGTCCAGCCCATGGGGAGCTTTCTTT.

V and J are TRBV28 and TRBJ2-7, with D perhaps matching TRBD1 (5 bases). The CDR3 runs to 13 residues. Trimming took off 6 bases at V and 2 bases at J, with 11 bases between the two ends. Germline loops: CDR1 MDHEN, CDR2 SYDVKM. CDR3 loop: CASRHDSPYEQYF. DNA for the CDR3: TGTGCCAGCAGACACGACAGTCCCTACGAGCAGTACTTC.

The chain uses TRBV18 and TRBJ1-1; D call uncertain. Germline V CDR1 and CDR2: KGHSH, LQKENI. Trimming took 0 bases from V and 1 from J, leaving 6 bases between them. This CDR3 is built from 14 residues. The CDR3 DNA reads as TGTGCCAGCTCACCACCGAGTACGAACACTGAAGCTTTCTTT. Protein sequence: CASSPPSTNTEAFF.

This clone appeared once. The chain is built from TRBV13 and TRBJ1-5; D is uncertain. Germline V gene sequence: CDR1 PRHDT, CDR2 FYEKMQ (reference sequence). The CDR3 consists of 13 residues. Between the trimmed V and J ends, which lost 5 bases and 13 bases, there was a span of 18 bases. CDR3 nucleotide sequence: TGTGCCAGCAGCCTCTTCACACTTTACGTACAGCATTTT. It is translated as CASSLFTLYVQHF.

The rearrangement uses TRBV4-1 and TRBJ1-1, with 7 bases identical to TRBD1. Trimming at V came to 4 bases and at J to 6 bases, leaving 8 bases not matched to a gene. This CDR3 comprises 14 residues. Germline values: CDR1 MGHRA, CDR2 YSYEKL. The CDR3 nucleotides read TGCGCCAGCAGCCCGCACAGGGGCCAGGCTGAAGCTTTCTTT. The encoded protein is CASSPHRGQAEAFF.

This rearrangement joins TRBV5-1 to TRBJ1-1; 9 positions agree with TRBD1. J gave up 4 bases and V 1 base, and 8 bases lay outside the gene matches. The CDR3 spans 16 residues. Germline V gives CDR1 SGHRS, CDR2 YFSETQ. The CDR3 DNA reads TGCGCCAGCAGCTTGAGAACAGGGGGCGAAGGCACTGAAGCTTTCTTT. The encoded protein is CASSLRTGGEGTEAFF.

This clone was detected only a few times. V is TRBV2 and J is TRBJ2-3, with 7 bases matching TRBD1. Per the germline V gene, CDR1 is SNHLY and CDR2 is FYNNEI. With 7 bases clipped from V and 0 bases from J, the junction kept 4 bases outside the gene matches. The CDR3 runs to 14 residues. The CDR3 DNA sequence: TGTGCCAGCACAGGGACAGCTAGCACAGATACGCAGTATTTT. This encodes CASTGTASTDTQYF.

The genes are TRBV12-5 and TRBJ1-2; 10 bases are shared with TRBD1. The V gene end was trimmed by 9 bases and the J gene end by 3 bases; junction bases not matched to a gene: 7. Germline V gives CDR1 LGHNT, CDR2 FRNRAP. The CDR3 covers 14 residues. The CDR3 protein is CASPDRGVDYGYTF. The CDR3 coding sequence is TGTGCTAGCCCGGACAGGGGGGTAGACTATGGCTACACCTTC.

The chain is built from TRBV2 and TRBJ2-4; no firm D call. V was pared by 8 bases and J by 2 bases, with 10 bases between. This CDR3 has 13 residues. CDR1 is SNHLY, CDR2 FYNNEI, per germline. The chain's CDR3 is CASEETPKNIQYF. The CDR3 DNA is TGTGCCAGCGAGGAGACTCCCAAAAACATTCAGTACTTC.

This chain uses TRBV7-6 with TRBJ2-7; D is possibly TRBD2 (5 bases). V lost 1 base and J 7 bases, leaving 14 bases between the germline ends. Germline CDR1 SGHVS, CDR2 FNYEAQ. This CDR3 spans 14 amino acids. CDR3 amino acids: CASSLGGERSEQYF. In nucleotides, the CDR3 is TGTGCCAGCAGCTTAGGGGGAGAGCGCTCGGAGCAGTACTTC.

The chain employs TRBV7-9 and TRBJ1-4; tentatively, D is TRBD1 (6 bases). V lost 2 bases and J lost 8, with 15 bases in between. Germline V gene lookup returns CDR1 SEHNR and CDR2 FQNEAQ (reference sequence). CDR3 length equals 15 residues. This CDR3 is CASSLQGGGIEKLFF. In nucleotides, the CDR3 is TGTGCCAGCAGCTTACAAGGGGGAGGAATAGAAAAACTGTTTTTT.

This rearrangement joins TRBV9 to TRBJ2-1; 10 bases map to TRBD2. CDR1 and CDR2 (germline): SGDLS, YYNGEE. This CDR3 has 17 residues. The V and J ends lost 0 bases and 15 bases, in that order; junction bases with no gene match: 18. CDR3 DNA sequence: TGTGCCAGCAGCGTAGTTCCTAGCGGGGGCGCCCGATCTCCCGGGTTCTTC. Amino acids: CASSVVPSGGARSPGFF.

V is TRBV6-5 and J is TRBJ2-7; 12 positions match TRBD2. The CDR3 spans 15 residues. The junction had 2 bases not matched to a gene; V was cut back by 5 bases and J by 0 bases. The germline V gene has CDR1 MNHEY and CDR2 SVGAGI. The CDR3 nucleotides are TGTGCCAGCAGTCCTAGCGGGGGGGACTCCTACGAGCAGTACTTC. As protein: CASSPSGGDSYEQYF.

This chain connects TRBV5-1 to TRBJ2-3, with 9 nucleotides matching TRBD2. There are 17 residues in the CDR3. V gave up 3 bases and J gave up 2 bases; unmatched junction bases: 10. Germline V gene lookup returns CDR1 SGHRS and CDR2 YFSETQ. The CDR3 DNA sequence: TGCGCCAGCAGCTCTTCCCCCAGACTAGCGGTCACAGATACGCAGTATTTT. This gives the protein CASSSSPRLAVTDTQYF.